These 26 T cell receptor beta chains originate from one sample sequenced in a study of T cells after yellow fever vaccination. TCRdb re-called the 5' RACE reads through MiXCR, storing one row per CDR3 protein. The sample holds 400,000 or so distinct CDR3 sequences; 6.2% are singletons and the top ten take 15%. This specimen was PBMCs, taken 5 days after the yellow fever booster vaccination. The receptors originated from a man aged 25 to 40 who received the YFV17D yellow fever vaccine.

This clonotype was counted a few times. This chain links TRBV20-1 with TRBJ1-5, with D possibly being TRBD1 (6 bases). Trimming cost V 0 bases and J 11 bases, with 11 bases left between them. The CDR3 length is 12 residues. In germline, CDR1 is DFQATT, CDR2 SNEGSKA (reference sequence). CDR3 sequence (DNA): TGCAGTGCTAGAGATCAGGGGCGGGCCCAGCATTTT. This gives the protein CSARDQGRAQHF.

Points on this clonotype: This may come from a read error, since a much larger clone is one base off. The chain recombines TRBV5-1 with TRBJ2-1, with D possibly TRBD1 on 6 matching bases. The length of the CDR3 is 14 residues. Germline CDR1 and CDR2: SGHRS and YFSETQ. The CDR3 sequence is CASTDGGVYNEQCF. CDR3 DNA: TGCGCCAGTACAGATGGGGGCGTCTACAATGAGCAGTGCTTC.

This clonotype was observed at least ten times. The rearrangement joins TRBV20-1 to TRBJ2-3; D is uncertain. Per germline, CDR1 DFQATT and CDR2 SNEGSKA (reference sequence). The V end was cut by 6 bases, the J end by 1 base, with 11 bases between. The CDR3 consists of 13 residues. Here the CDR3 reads CSAPAGGTDTQYF. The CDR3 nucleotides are TGCAGTGCCCCCGCTGGGGGCACAGATACGCAGTATTTT.

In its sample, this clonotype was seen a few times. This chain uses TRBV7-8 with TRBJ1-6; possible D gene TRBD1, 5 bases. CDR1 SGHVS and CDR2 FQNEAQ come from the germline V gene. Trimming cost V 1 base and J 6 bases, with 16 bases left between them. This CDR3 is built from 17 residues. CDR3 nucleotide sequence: TGTGCCAGCAGCTTAGGTGGGGGAGGAATGGGTAATTCACCCCTCCACTTT. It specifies CASSLGGGGMGNSPLHF.

CDR3 nucleotide sequence: TGCGCCAGCAGCCCCCTAGCGGGAGGATCCAATGAGCAGTTCTTC. Amino acid sequence: CASSPLAGGSNEQFF. The V and J genes are TRBV4-1 and TRBJ2-1, with 11 bases identical to TRBD2. From germline, CDR1 is MGHRA and CDR2 YSYEKL. V gave up 4 bases and J gave up 6 bases; unmatched junction bases: 5. CDR3 length: 15 amino acids.

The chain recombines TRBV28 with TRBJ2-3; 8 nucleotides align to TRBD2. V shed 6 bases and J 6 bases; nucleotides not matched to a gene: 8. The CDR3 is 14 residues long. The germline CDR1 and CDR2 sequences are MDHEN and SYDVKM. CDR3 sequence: CASRGSGSSDTQYF. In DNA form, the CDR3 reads TGTGCCAGCAGAGGAAGCGGGAGTTCGGATACGCAGTATTTT.

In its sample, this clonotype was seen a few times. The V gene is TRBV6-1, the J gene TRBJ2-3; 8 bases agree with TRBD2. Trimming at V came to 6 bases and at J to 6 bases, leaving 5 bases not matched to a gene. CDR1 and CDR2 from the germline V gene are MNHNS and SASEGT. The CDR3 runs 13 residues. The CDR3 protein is CASRLAGDDTQYF. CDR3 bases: TGTGCCAGCAGGCTAGCGGGTGATGATACGCAGTATTTT.

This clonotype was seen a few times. Here the CDR3 reads CASSSGLAGGPDTGELFF. The CDR3 coding sequence is TGTGCCAGCAGCTCGGGACTAGCGGGAGGGCCGGACACCGGGGAGCTGTTTTTT. This rearrangement joins TRBV5-4 to TRBJ2-2; TRBD2 aligns across 16 bases. The germline CDR1 and CDR2 sequences are SGHNT and YYREEE (reference sequence). This CDR3 is built from 18 residues. V lost 3 bases and J lost 3; bases outside the gene matches: 5.

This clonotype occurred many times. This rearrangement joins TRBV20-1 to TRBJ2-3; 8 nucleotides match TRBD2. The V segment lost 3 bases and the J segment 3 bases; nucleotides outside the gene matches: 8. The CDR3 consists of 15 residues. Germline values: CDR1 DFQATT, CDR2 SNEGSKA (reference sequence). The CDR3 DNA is TGCAGTGCTAGGCGGGAGGCCCGCCCGACAGATACGCAGTATTTT. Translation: CSARREARPTDTQYF.

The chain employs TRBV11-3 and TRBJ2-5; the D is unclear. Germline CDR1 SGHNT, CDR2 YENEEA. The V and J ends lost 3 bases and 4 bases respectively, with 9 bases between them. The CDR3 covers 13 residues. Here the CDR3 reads CASSLDQLETQYF. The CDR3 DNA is TGTGCCAGCAGCTTGGATCAGTTAGAGACCCAGTACTTC.

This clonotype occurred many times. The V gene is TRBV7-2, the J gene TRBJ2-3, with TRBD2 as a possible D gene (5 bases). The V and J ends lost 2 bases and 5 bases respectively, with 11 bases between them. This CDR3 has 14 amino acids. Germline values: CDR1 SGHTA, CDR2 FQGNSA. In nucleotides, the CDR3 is TGTGCCAGCAGCTTACTCGGAGGAAGAGATACGCAGTATTTT. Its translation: CASSLLGGRDTQYF.

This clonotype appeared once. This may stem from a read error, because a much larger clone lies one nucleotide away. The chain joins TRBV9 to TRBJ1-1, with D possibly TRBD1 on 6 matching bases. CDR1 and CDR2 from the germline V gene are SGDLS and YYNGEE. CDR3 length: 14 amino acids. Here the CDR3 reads CASGVGGWNTEAFF. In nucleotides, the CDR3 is TGTGCCAGCGGCGTAGGGGGGTGGAACACTGAAGCTTTCTTT.

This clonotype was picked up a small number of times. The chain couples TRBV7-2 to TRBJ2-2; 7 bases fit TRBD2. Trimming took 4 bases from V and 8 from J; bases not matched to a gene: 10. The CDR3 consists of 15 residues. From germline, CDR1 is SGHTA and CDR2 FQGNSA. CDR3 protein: CASSSRTSKPGELFF. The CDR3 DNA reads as TGTGCCAGCAGCTCGCGGACTAGTAAACCTGGGGAGCTGTTTTTT.

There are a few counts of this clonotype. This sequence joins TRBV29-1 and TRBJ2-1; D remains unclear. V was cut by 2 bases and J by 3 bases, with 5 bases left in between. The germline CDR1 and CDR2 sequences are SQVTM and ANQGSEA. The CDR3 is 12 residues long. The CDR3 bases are TGCAGCGTTGAAAAAGACTACAATGAGCAGTTCTTC. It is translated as CSVEKDYNEQFF.

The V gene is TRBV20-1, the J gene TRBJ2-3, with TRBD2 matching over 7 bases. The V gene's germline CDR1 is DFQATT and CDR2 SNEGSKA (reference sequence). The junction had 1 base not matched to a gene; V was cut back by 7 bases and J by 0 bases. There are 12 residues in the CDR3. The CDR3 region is CSVRESTDTQYF. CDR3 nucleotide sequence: TGCAGTGTGCGGGAGAGCACAGATACGCAGTATTTT.

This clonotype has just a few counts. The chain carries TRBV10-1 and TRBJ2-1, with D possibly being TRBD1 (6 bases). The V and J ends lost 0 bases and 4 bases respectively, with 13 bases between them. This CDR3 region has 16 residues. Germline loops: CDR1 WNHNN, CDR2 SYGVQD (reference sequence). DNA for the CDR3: TGCGCCAGCAGTGAGTCGGTGGGACAATTTTACAATGAGCAGTTCTTC. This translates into CASSESVGQFYNEQFF.

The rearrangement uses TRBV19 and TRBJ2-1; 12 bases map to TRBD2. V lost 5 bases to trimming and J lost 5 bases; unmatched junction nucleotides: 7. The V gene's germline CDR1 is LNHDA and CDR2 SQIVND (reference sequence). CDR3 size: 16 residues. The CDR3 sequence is CASSLTTSGSNNEQFF. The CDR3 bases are TGTGCCAGTAGTCTAACGACTAGCGGGAGTAACAATGAGCAGTTCTTC. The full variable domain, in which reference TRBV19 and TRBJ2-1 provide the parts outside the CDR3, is DGGITQSPKYLFRKEGQNVTLSCEQNLNHDAMYWYRQDPGQGLRLIYYSQIVNDFQKGDIAEGYSVSREKKESFPLTVTSAQKNPTAFYLCASSLTTSGSNNEQFFGPGTRLTVL.

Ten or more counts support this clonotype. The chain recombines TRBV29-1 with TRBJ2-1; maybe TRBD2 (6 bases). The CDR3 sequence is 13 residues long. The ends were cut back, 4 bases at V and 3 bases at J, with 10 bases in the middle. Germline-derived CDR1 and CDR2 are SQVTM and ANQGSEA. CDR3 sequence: CSVVAVYYNEQFF. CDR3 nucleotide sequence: TGCAGCGTTGTAGCGGTTTACTACAATGAGCAGTTCTTC.

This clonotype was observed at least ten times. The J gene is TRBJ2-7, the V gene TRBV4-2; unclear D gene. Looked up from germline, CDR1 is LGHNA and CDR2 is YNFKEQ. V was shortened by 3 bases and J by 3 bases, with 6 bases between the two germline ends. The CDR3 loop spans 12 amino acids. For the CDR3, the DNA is TGTGCCAGCAGCCAGACTGGCTACGAGCAGTACTTC. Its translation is CASSQTGYEQYF.

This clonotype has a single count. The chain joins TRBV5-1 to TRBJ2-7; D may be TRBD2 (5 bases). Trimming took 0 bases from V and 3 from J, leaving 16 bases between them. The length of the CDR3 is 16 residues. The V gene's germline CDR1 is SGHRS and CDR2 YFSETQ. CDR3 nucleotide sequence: TGCGCCAGCAGCTTGGGACTACTCACCAACTTCTACGAGCAGTACTTC. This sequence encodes CASSLGLLTNFYEQYF.

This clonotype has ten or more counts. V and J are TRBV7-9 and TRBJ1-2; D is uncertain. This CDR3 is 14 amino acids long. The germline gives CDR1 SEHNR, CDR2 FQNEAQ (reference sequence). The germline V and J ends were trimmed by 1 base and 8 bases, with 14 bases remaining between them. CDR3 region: CASSLDASLSGYTF. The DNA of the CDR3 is TGTGCCAGCAGCTTAGACGCGAGTTTATCGGGCTACACCTTC.

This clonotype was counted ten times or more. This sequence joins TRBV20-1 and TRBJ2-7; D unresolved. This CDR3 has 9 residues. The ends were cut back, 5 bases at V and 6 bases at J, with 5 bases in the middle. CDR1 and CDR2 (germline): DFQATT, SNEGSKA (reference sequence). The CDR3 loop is CSASAEQYF. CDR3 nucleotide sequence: TGCAGTGCTTCGGCCGAGCAGTACTTC.

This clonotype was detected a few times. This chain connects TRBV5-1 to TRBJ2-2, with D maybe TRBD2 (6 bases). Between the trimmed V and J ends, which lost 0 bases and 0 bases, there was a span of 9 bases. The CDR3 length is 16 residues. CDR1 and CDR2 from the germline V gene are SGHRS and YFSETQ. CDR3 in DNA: TGCGCCAGCAGCTTGGCTGGGGGGTCGAACACCGGGGAGCTGTTTTTT. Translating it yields CASSLAGGSNTGELFF.

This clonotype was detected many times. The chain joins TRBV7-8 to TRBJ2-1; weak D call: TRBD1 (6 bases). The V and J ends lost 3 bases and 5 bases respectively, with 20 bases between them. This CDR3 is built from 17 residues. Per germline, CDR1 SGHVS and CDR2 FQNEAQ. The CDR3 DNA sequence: TGTGCCAGCAGCTTCAGAGGGGGAACGGGTACACACAATGAGCAGTTCTTC. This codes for CASSFRGGTGTHNEQFF.

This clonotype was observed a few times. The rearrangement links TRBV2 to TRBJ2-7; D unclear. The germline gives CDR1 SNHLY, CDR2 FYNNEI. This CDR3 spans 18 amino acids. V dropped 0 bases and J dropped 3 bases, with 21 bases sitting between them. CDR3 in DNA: TGTGCCAGCAGTGAAGCGTTGAGAAGGCTGCGCGATCACTACGAGCAGTACTTC. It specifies CASSEALRRLRDHYEQYF.

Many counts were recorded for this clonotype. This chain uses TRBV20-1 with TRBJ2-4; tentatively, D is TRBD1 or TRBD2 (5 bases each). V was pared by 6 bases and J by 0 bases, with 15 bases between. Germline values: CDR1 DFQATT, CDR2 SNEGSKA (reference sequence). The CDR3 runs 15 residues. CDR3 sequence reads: CSASHPGRAKNIQYF. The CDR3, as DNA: TGCAGTGCCTCCCATCCAGGGAGAGCCAAAAACATTCAGTACTTC.